This TCR beta chain was captured in a study of long-term antiretroviral therapy in people with HIV. Study-level information: The immediate-ART recommendation dates to 2015, and the earliest samples predate it by about a decade.

About this clone itself: What it binds is not known. A read error may produce the germline difference seen at one junction end.

Assay version v3.0 of immunoSEQ was used, and it was run at survey level. Profiled with immunoSEQ multiplex PCR; TCRdb holds only in-frame clones, not every one. Among about 19,000 clones, roughly 87% were seen once, and the ten largest hold more than 3.5%. Per donor, a minimum of one pre-ART and a minimum of two post-ART PBMC samples were available. This CDR3 region has 11 residues. Per germline, CDR1 DFQATT and CDR2 SNEGSKA (reference sequence). The study's findings and limits: Versus controls, repertoires in people with HIV had narrower CDR3 length ranges.

Sequences were derived from unsorted PBMCs, sampled 2.1 years after starting antiretroviral therapy. V and J are TRBV20-1 and TRBJ2-1, with 7 bases aligning to TRBD2. This clonotype was obtained from a man younger than 30 with HIV. CDR3: CSARVSAGAVF. The CDR3 region has the DNA TGCAGTGCTAGGGTTTCCGCGGGAGCGGTCTTC.